The clone carrying this TCR beta chain was counted ten times or more. Its target is not known. The sample originates from a study of T cell repertoires in cytomegalovirus infection. TCRdb recomputed calls from the reads with MiXCR, one row per CDR3 protein. The table has approximately 97,000 distinct CDR3 sequences, about 15% seen once. Trimming took 2 bases from V and 7 from J, leaving 3 bases between them. The CDR3 is 12 amino acids. CDR1 and CDR2 from the germline V gene are SGHTA and FQGNSA. Study results and limitations: Dominant in the ex vivo response were TCR beta clonotypes restricted by HLA-C and specific for CMV.

This chain connects TRBV7-2 to TRBJ1-6; D remains ambiguous. Specimen: PBMCs. This TCR came from a human donor in good health (CMV status not recorded). Some clones in this sample may be carry-over from other donors' samples. The CDR3 region is CASSLQNSPLHF. Here the CDR3 DNA reads TGTGCCAGCAGCTTACAGAATTCACCCCTCCACTTT.